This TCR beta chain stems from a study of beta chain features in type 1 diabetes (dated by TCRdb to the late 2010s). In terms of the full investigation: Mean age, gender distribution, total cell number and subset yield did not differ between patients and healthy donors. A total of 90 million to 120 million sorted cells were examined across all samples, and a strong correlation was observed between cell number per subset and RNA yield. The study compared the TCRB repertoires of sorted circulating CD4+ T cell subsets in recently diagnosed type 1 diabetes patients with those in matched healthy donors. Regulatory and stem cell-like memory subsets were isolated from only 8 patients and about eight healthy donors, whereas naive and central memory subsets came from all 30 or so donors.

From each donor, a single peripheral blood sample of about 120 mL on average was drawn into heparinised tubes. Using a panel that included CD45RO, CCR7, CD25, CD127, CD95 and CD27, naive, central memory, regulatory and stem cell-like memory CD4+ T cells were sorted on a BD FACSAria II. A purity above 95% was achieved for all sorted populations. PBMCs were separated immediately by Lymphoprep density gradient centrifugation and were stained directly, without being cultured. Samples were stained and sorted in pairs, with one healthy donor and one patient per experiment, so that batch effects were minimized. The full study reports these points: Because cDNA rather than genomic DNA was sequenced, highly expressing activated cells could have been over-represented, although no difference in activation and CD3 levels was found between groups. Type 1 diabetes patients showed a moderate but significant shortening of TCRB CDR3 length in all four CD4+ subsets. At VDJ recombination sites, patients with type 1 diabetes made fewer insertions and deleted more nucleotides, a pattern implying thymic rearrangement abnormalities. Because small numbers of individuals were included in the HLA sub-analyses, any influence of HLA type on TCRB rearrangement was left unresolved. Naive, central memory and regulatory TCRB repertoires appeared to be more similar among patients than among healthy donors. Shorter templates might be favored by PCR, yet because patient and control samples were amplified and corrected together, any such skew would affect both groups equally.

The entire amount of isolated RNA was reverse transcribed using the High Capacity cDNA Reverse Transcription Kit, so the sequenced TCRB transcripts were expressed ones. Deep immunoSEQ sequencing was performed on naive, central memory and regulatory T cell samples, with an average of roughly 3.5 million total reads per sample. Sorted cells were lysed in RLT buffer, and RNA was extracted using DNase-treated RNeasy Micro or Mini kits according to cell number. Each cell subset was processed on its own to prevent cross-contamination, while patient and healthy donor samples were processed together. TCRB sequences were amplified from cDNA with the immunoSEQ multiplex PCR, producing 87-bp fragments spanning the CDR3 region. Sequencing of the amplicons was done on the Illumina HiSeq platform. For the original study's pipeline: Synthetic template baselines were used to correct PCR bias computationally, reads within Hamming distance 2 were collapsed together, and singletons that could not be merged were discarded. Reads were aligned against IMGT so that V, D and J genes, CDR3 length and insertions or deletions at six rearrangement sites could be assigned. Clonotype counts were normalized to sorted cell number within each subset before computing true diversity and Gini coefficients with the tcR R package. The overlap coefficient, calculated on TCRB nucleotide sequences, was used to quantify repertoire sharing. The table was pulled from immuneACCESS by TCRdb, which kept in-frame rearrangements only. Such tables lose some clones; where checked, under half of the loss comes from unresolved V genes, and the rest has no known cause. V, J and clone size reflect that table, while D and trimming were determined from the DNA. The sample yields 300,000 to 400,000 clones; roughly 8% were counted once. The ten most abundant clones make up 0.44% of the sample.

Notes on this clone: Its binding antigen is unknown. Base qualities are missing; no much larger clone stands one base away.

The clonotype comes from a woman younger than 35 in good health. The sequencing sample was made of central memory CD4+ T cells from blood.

The DNA sequence is as follows: TGTGCCAGCAGTGAATTGCGGGGGCTTGGCTACACCTTC. It is translated as CASSELRGLGYTF. The chain links TRBV25-1 with TRBJ1-2; the D gene is perhaps TRBD1, from 6 matching bases. The CDR3 spans 13 residues, from the cysteine through the phenylalanine. The only DNA kept is the CDR3, 39 bases in frame from the first base. The germline V gene supplies CDR1 MGHDK and CDR2 SYGVNS. V is clipped by 1 base and J by 7 bases, and the sequence between their germline boundaries is 10 bases long.